The 18 T cell receptor beta chains reported below all come from one sample, sequenced in a study of metastatic and nonmetastatic thyroid tumors. Every patient was untreated before thyroid surgery. TCRdb re-clonotyped the PCR reads through MiXCR. The repertoire includes about 23,000 clones, roughly 24% of them detected once, and about a sixth sits in the top ten. Sequencing used blood. The receptors derive from a male donor with papillary thyroid cancer or a benign thyroid nodule (not recorded which). Some clones in this sample may be carry-over from other donors' samples.

This clone was seen a few times. This chain connects TRBV24-1 to TRBJ2-7; D is unclear. CDR3 length: 14 amino acids. V was trimmed by 4 bases and J by 6 bases, leaving 15 bases between them. Germline loops: CDR1 KGHDR, CDR2 SFDVKD. The CDR3 region has the DNA TGTGCCACCAGTGAGTCCGGCACTACCTGCGAGCAGTACTTC. Translated: CATSESGTTCEQYF.

Remarks on this clone: The junction shows a germline mismatch at one end, possibly a read error. The chain has TRBV28 and TRBJ1-2; 7 bases are a match to TRBD1. The V gene's germline CDR1 is MDHEN and CDR2 SYDVKM. The CDR3 extends over 14 amino acids. The CDR3 region is CATSSGQANYGYTF. CDR3 DNA sequence: TGTGCCACCAGTTCCGGACAGGCCAACTATGGCTACACCTTC.

This clone was recorded at least ten times. The chain is built from TRBV4-3 and TRBJ2-2; D call uncertain. Germline CDR1 and CDR2: LGHNA and YSLEER. There are 15 residues in the CDR3. Trimming took 5 bases from V and 0 from J, leaving 10 bases between them. CDR3 sequence reads: CASSFRATNTGELFF. The DNA of the CDR3 is TGCGCCAGCAGCTTCCGGGCCACGAACACCGGGGAGCTGTTTTTT.

This clone has at least ten counts. Other DNA sequences from this sample encode an identical CDR3 as well. This rearrangement joins TRBV7-9 to TRBJ2-1; no definite D call. The CDR3 contains 14 residues. V was trimmed by 4 bases and J by 8 bases, leaving 15 bases between them. Germline V gene lookup returns CDR1 SEHNR and CDR2 FQNEAQ (reference sequence). The chain's CDR3 is CASSSETPWDEQFF. CDR3 sequence (DNA): TGTGCCAGCAGCTCCGAGACGCCGTGGGATGAGCAGTTCTTC.

The table lists this clone with many counts. The CDR3 bases are TGTGCCAGCACCCCGGGACTAGCGGGAGAAGGGCAGTACTTC. Encoded protein: CASTPGLAGEGQYF. The rearrangement joins TRBV28 to TRBJ2-7; TRBD2 aligns across 14 bases. From germline, CDR1 is MDHEN and CDR2 SYDVKM. This CDR3 region has 14 residues. After removal of 7 bases from V and 9 bases from J, the junction contained 8 bases not matched to a gene.

This clone was picked up many times. The chain employs TRBV20-1 and TRBJ2-1; 7 bases are shared with TRBD2. The V gene's germline CDR1 is DFQATT and CDR2 SNEGSKA (reference sequence). The CDR3 extends over 14 amino acids. With V trimmed by 3 bases and J by 2 bases, 4 bases remained unmatched. CDR3 sequence: CSASLGTTYNEQFF. Written as DNA, the CDR3 is TGCAGTGCTAGTCTCGGGACTACCTACAATGAGCAGTTCTTC.

This clone has just a few counts. A read error may be the cause here, since a much bigger clone is one base away. Within the sample, other DNA sequences also encode this same CDR3. The chain uses TRBV3-1 and TRBJ2-5, with 11 bases matching TRBD2. CDR1 is LGHDT, CDR2 YNNKEL, per germline (reference sequence). V trimming: 5 bases; J trimming: 5 bases; junction bases outside the gene matches: 10. The CDR3 loop spans 16 amino acids. CDR3 amino acids: CASSSRTSGRGETQYF. In nucleotides, the CDR3 is TGTGCCAGCAGCTCCCGTACTAGCGGGAGAGGGGAGACCCAGTACTTC.

This clone was recorded many times. The chain recombines TRBV10-3 with TRBJ2-5; D gene unclear. Trimming left V 3 bases short and J 4 bases short, with 12 bases between. Germline V gene sequence: CDR1 ENHRY, CDR2 SYGVKD. CDR3 size: 14 residues. The CDR3, as DNA: TGTGCCATCAGTGACCCACTTGAAGGAGAGACCCAGTACTTC. This encodes CAISDPLEGETQYF.

This clone occurred many times. The chain recombines TRBV4-1 with TRBJ1-2, with 7 bases fitting TRBD1. Looked up from germline, CDR1 is MGHRA and CDR2 is YSYEKL. This CDR3 has 15 residues. Trimming removed 6 bases from V and 4 bases from J; junction bases left unmatched: 11. CDR3 DNA: TGCGCCAGCAGTCTAAACCGGGACAGTATCTATGGCTACACCTTC. As protein: CASSLNRDSIYGYTF.

V usage is TRBV7-2 and J usage is TRBJ2-7, with D unresolved. V lost 2 bases and J lost 2, with 10 bases in between. Germline CDR1 and CDR2: SGHTA and FQGNSA. The CDR3 is 14 residues long. DNA of the CDR3: TGTGCCAGCAGCTTAATCCCCGGAACCTACGAGCAGTACTTC. It encodes CASSLIPGTYEQYF. Full variable domain (rest looked up from reference TRBV7-2 and TRBJ2-7): GAGVSQSPSNKVTEKGKDVELRCDPISGHTALYWYRQSLGQGLEFLIYFQGNSAPDKSGLPSDRFSAERTGGSVSTLTIQRTQQEDSAVYLCASSLIPGTYEQYFGPGTRLTVT.

This clone was recorded only once. Here the CDR3 DNA reads TGTGCCAGCAGCTTAGTAGTGGGGCCTGGGGGATACACCATATATTTT. Protein product: CASSLVVGPGGYTIYF. The V call is TRBV7-8, the J call TRBJ1-3, with D tentatively TRBD1 (5 bases). This CDR3 has 16 residues. The V gene lost 1 base and the J gene lost 8 bases, with 18 bases spanning the gap. Germline values: CDR1 SGHVS, CDR2 FQNEAQ.

This clone was detected many times. The chain recombines TRBV7-9 with TRBJ1-3; 9 bases align to TRBD1. Germline V gives CDR1 SEHNR, CDR2 FQNEAQ (reference sequence). CDR3 size: 16 residues. Trimming took 2 bases from V and 1 from J; bases not matched to a gene: 3. The CDR3 coding sequence is TGTGCCAGCAGCTTATTGACAGGGGGATCTGGAAACACCATATATTTT. Translating it yields CASSLLTGGSGNTIYF.

This clone appeared many times. At one boundary the junction diverges from the germline segment, which might be a read error. This rearrangement joins TRBV12-3 or TRBV12-4 to TRBJ2-2, with 10 bases matching TRBD2. This CDR3 comprises 15 residues. CDR3 region: CASSLAGVVTGELFF. In DNA form, the CDR3 reads TGTGCCAGCAGTCTAGCGGGAGTCGTCACCGGGGAGCTGTTTTTT.

The rearrangement joins TRBV6-2 or TRBV6-3 to TRBJ2-7, with TRBD1 identical over 12 bases. Trimming cost V 5 bases and J 7 bases; bases outside gene matches: 9. CDR1 is MNHEY, CDR2 SVGEGT, per germline. This CDR3 has 15 amino acids. CDR3 bases: TGTGCCAGCAGTGCTCCTGGGACAGGGGGCAGGGAGCAGTACTTC. Translation: CASSAPGTGGREQYF.

As to this clone: At one end the junction does not follow the germline gene, possibly because of a read error. The rearrangement uses TRBV2 and TRBJ1-1; weak D call: TRBD1 (5 bases). The germline CDR1 and CDR2 sequences are SNHLY and FYNNEI. This CDR3 has 13 amino acids. CDR3 amino acids: CARSEGLNTEAFF. For the CDR3, the DNA is TGTGCCAGGAGTGAGGGACTGAACACGGAAGCTTTCTTT. Full variable domain (remainder filled in from reference TRBV2 and TRBJ1-1): EPEVTQTPSHQVTQMGQEVILRCVPISNHLYFYWYRQILGQKVEFLVSFYNNEISEKSEIFDDQFSVERPDGSNFTLKIRSTKLEDSAMYFCARSEGLNTEAFFGQGTRLTVV.

This clone was seen more than once but under ten times. This chain connects TRBV19 to TRBJ1-3, with D possibly being TRBD1 (6 bases). The CDR3 spans 14 residues. Germline loops: CDR1 LNHDA, CDR2 SQIVND (reference sequence). V was trimmed by 6 bases and J by 4 bases, leaving 13 bases between them. The DNA for the CDR3 is TGTGCCAGTAGGACTCGACAGGCGGGAAACACCATATATTTT. It codes for CASRTRQAGNTIYF.

This clone was seen a few times. This chain links TRBV12-3 or TRBV12-4 with TRBJ2-1; 11 bases are a match to TRBD2. The CDR3 has 14 residues. The V gene end was trimmed by 3 bases and the J gene end by 6 bases; junction bases not matched to a gene: 1. This CDR3 reads CASSLTSGTNEQFF. CDR3 nucleotide sequence: TGTGCCAGCAGTTTGACTAGCGGGACCAATGAGCAGTTCTTC.

This clone was seen many times. V is TRBV3-1 and J is TRBJ1-2; D gene uncertain. The V gene's germline CDR1 is LGHDT and CDR2 YNNKEL (reference sequence). V was shortened by 1 base and J by 4 bases, with 10 bases between the two germline ends. This CDR3 comprises 14 residues. CDR3 sequence: CASSQGRATYGYTF. In DNA form, the CDR3 reads TGTGCCAGCAGCCAAGGCCGGGCCACCTATGGCTACACCTTC. The entire variable domain, with the rest obtained from reference TRBV3-1 and TRBJ1-2, is as follows: DTAVSQTPKYLVTQMGNDKSIKCEQNLGHDTMYWYKQDSKKFLKIMFSYNNKELIINETVPNRFSPKSPDKAHLNLHINSLELGDSAVYFCASSQGRATYGYTFGSGTRLTVV.